The table lists the clone carrying this TCR beta chain with many counts. This specimen belongs to a study of T cells in Graves' hyperthyroidism and ophthalmopathy. TCR beta CDR3 regions were amplified from RNA. TCR CDR3 underwent first-round RT-PCR with the HTBI primer set. From the multiplex PCR reads, TCRdb called clonotypes with MiXCR, one entry per CDR3 protein. The repertoire holds a few hundred thousand distinct CDR3 sequences, with 15% to 18% as singletons. Each diagnosis drew on symptoms, thyroxine, TRAb, thyroid ultrasound and orbital computed tomography findings. Trimming removed 2 bases at V and 9 bases at J, with 8 bases between. CDR1 and CDR2 (germline): SNHLY, FYNNEI. This CDR3 has 13 residues.

This TCR was recovered from a woman aged 18-29 years with Graves' hyperthyroidism. The rearrangement links TRBV2 to TRBJ1-6; no reliable D call. Source material: blood. The CDR3 region is CASSELSRSPLHF. CDR3 DNA: TGTGCCAGCAGTGAATTGTCGCGTTCACCCCTCCACTTT.